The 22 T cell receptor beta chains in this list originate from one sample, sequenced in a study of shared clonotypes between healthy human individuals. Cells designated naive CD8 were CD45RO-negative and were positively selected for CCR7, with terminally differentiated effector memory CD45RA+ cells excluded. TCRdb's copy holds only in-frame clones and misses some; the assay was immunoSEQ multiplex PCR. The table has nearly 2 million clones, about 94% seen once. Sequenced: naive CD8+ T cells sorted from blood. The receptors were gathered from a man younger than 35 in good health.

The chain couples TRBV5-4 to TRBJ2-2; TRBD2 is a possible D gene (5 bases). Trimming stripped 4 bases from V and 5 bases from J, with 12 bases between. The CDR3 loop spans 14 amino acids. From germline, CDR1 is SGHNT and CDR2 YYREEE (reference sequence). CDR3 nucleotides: TGTGCCAGCAGCCCCGGGGATGGGACCGGGGAGCTGTTTTTT. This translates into CASSPGDGTGELFF.

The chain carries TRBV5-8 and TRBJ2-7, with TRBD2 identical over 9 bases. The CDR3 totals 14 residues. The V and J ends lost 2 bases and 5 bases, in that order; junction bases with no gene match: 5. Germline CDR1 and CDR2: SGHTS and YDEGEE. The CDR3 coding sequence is TGTGCCAGCAGCTTTGGACTAGCGACCCACGAGCAGTACTTC. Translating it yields CASSFGLATHEQYF.

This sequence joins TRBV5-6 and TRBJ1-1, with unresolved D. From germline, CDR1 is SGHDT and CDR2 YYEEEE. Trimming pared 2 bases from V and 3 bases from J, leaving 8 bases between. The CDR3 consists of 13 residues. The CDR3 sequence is CASSLMGDTEAFF. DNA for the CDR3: TGTGCCAGCAGCTTAATGGGTGACACTGAAGCTTTCTTT.

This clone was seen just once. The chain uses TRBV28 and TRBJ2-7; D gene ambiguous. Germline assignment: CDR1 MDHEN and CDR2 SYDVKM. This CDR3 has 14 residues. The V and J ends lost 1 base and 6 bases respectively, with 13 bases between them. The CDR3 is CASSLLGGSGEQYF. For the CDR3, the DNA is TGTGCCAGCAGTTTATTGGGTGGTTCAGGCGAGCAGTACTTC.

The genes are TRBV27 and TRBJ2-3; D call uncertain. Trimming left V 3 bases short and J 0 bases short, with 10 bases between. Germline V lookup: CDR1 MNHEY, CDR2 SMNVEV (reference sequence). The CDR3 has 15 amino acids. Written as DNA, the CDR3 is TGTGCCAGCAGTTTCATAGGATCCAGCACAGATACGCAGTATTTT. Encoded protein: CASSFIGSSTDTQYF.

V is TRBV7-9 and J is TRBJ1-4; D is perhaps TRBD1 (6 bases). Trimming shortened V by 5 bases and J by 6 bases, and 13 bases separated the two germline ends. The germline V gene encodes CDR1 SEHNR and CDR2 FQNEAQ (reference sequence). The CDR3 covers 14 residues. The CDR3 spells CASSQGGGDEKLFF. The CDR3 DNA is TGTGCCAGCAGCCAAGGGGGAGGGGATGAAAAACTGTTTTTT.

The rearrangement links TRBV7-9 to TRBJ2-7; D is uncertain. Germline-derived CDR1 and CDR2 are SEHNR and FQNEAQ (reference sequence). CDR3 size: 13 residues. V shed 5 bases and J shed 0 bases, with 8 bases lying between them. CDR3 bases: TGTGCCAGCAGCATAGGACCCTCCTACGAGCAGTACTTC. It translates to CASSIGPSYEQYF.

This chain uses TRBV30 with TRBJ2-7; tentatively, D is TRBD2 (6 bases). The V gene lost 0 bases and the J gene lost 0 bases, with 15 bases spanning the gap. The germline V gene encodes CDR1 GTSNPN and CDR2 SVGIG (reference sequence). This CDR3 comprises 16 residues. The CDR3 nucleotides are TGTGCCTGGAGTGTACTCTGGGAGGACACCTCCTACGAGCAGTACTTC. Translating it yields CAWSVLWEDTSYEQYF. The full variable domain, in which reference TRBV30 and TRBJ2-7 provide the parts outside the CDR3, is SQTIHQWPATLVQPVGSPLSLECTVEGTSNPNLYWYRQAAGRGLQLLFYSVGIGQISSEVPQNLSASRPQDRQFILSSKKLLLSDSGFYLCAWSVLWEDTSYEQYFGPGTRLTVT.

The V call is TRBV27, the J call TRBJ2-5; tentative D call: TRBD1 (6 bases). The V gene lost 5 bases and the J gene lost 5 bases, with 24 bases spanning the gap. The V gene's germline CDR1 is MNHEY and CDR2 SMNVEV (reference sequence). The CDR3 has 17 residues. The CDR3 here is CASSAWAGASSTETQYF. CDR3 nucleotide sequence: TGTGCCAGCAGTGCGTGGGCAGGGGCATCCTCGACGGAGACCCAGTACTTC.

CDR3: CASSYIESEAFF. The CDR3 DNA sequence: TGTGCCAGCAGTTACATCGAATCTGAAGCTTTCTTT. The rearrangement joins TRBV6-6 to TRBJ1-1; D is undetermined. Germline V gene lookup returns CDR1 MNHNY and CDR2 SVGAGI (reference sequence). Trimming took off 2 bases at V and 6 bases at J, with 7 bases between the two ends. The CDR3 contains 12 residues.

The CDR3 loop reads CASSLFSGGEVKLFF. As DNA, the CDR3 is TGTGCCAGCAGCTTATTTTCAGGCGGCGAGGTAAAACTGTTTTTT. The chain has TRBV7-9 and TRBJ1-4; no definite D call. Germline CDR1 and CDR2: SEHNR and FQNEAQ (reference sequence). CDR3 length equals 15 residues. V lost 2 bases and J lost 10, with 17 bases in between.

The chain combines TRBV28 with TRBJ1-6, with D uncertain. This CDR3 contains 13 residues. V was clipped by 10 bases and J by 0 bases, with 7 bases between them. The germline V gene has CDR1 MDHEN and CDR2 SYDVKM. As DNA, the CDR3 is TGTGCCACTAGCAGCTCCTATAATTCACCCCTCCACTTT. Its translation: CATSSSYNSPLHF.

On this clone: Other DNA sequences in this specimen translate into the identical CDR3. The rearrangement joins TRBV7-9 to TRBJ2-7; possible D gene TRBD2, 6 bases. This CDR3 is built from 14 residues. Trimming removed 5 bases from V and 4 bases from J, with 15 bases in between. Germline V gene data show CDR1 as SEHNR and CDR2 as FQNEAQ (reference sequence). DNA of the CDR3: TGTGCCAGCAGCCCCCCCGGGGGAAGTTACGAGCAGTACTTC. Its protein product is CASSPPGGSYEQYF.

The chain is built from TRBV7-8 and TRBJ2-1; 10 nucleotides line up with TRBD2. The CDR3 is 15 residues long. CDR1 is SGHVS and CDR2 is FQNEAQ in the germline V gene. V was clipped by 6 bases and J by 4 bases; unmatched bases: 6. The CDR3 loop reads CASSFGLAAYNEQFF. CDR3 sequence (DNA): TGTGCCAGCAGTTTTGGACTAGCGGCATACAATGAGCAGTTCTTC.

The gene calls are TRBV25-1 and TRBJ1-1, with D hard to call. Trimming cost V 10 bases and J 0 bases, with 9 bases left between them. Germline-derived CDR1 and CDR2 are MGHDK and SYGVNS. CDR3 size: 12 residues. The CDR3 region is CATANMNTEAFF. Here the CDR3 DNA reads TGTGCCACCGCCAATATGAACACTGAAGCTTTCTTT.

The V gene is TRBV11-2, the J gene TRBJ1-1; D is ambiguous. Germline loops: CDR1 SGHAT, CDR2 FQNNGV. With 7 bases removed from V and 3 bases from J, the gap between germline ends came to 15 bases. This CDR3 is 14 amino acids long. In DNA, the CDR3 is TGTGCCAGCACCCCCCTAGGGATGGACACTGAAGCTTTCTTT. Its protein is CASTPLGMDTEAFF.

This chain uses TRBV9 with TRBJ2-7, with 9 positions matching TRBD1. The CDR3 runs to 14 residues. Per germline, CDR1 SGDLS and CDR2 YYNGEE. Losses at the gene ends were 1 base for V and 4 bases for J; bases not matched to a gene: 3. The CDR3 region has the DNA TGTGCCAGCAGCGTATCACAGGGGGCTTACGAGCAGTACTTC. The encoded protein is CASSVSQGAYEQYF. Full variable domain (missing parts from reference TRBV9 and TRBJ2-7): DSGVTQTPKHLITATGQRVTLRCSPRSGDLSVYWYQQSLDQGLQFLIQYYNGEERAKGNILERFSAQQFPDLHSELNLSSLELGDSALYFCASSVSQGAYEQYFGPGTRLTVT.

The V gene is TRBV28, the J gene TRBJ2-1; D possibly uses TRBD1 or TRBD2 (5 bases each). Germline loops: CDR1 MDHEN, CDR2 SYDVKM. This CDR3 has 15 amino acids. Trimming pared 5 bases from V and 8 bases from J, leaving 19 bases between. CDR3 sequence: CASSETGLATYEQFF. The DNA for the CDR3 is TGTGCCAGCAGTGAAACGGGGCTAGCAACTTATGAGCAGTTCTTC.

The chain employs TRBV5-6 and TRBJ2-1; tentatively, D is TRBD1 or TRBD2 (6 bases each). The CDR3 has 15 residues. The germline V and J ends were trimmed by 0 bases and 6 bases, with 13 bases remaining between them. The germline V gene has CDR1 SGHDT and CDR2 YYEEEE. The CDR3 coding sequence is TGTGCCAGCAGCTTGGGGACAGCGGGCCTCAATGAGCAGTTCTTC. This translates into CASSLGTAGLNEQFF.

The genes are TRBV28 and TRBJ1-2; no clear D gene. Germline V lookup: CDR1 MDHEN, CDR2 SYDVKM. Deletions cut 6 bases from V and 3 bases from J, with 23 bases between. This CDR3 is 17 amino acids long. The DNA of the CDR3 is TGTGCCAGCAGCTCAACCCTGGAGCGACGGACGCACTATGGCTACACCTTC. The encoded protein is CASSSTLERRTHYGYTF.

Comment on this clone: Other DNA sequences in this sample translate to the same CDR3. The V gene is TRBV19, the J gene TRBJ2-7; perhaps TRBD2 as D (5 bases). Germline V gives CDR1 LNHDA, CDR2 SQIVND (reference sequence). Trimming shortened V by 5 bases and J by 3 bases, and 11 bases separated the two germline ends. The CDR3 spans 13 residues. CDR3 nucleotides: TGTGCCAGTAGTGCCGGGGTTCGCTACGAGCAGTACTTC. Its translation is CASSAGVRYEQYF.

The CDR3 region has the DNA TGTGCCAGCAGTGGAAGGGGTGACACTGAAGCTTTCTTT. Translation: CASSGRGDTEAFF. The chain links TRBV6-1 to TRBJ1-1; D possibly corresponds to TRBD1 (5 bases). The V gene's germline CDR1 is MNHNS and CDR2 SASEGT. The CDR3 extends over 13 amino acids. The germline V and J ends were trimmed by 4 bases and 3 bases, with 9 bases remaining between them.